The 31 T cell receptor beta chains given below trace back to one sample, sequenced in a study of metastatic and nonmetastatic thyroid tumors (dated by TCRdb to 2020 to 2021). No patient had received any treatment before thyroid surgery. The library was obtained by PCR. Data came from an Illumina HiSeq 4000. TCRdb ran its own pipeline on the public reads, namely fastp trimming at Q25 and MiXCR clone calling, and kept in-frame beta chains. The sample has some 14,000 clones on record, around 22% of them singletons. The ten top clones hold 8% of the sample. Sequencing was carried out using blood. The receptors were gathered from a female donor with papillary thyroid cancer or a benign thyroid nodule (not recorded which). Some clones in this sample may be carry-over from other donors' samples.

This clone is labeled medium-sized. The chain links TRBV2 to TRBJ2-7; D call uncertain. Germline CDR1 is SNHLY and CDR2 is FYNNEI. This CDR3 is built from 13 residues. V lost 4 bases, J lost 1 base, and 8 bases lay in between. CDR3 loop: CASSVARSYEQYF. In DNA, the CDR3 is TGTGCCAGCAGTGTTGCCAGGTCCTACGAGCAGTACTTC. Full variable domain (remainder filled in from reference TRBV2 and TRBJ2-7): EPEVTQTPSHQVTQMGQEVILRCVPISNHLYFYWYRQILGQKVEFLVSFYNNEISEKSEIFDDQFSVERPDGSNFTLKIRSTKLEDSAMYFCASSVARSYEQYFGPGTRLTVT.

This clone was observed at least ten times. This chain's CDR3 is CASSPTYRGETQYF. CDR3 nucleotide sequence: TGCGCCAGCAGCCCGACGTACAGGGGTGAGACCCAGTACTTC. This chain uses TRBV5-1 with TRBJ2-5; 7 nucleotides agree with TRBD1. V trimming: 4 bases; J trimming: 5 bases; junction bases outside the gene matches: 8. This CDR3 contains 14 residues. Germline assignment: CDR1 SGHRS and CDR2 YFSETQ.

This rearrangement joins TRBV15 to TRBJ1-6, with D unresolved. V lost 2 bases and J lost 5, with 16 bases in between. The V gene's germline CDR1 is LNHNV and CDR2 YYDKDF (reference sequence). The CDR3 has 17 residues. CDR3 in DNA: TGTGCCACCAGCAGAAACCTGAAGGGAGCCAATAATTCACCCCTCCACTTT. Residues: CATSRNLKGANNSPLHF.

The count of this clone is one. V gene TRBV11-1 combines with J gene TRBJ1-2, with 9 nucleotides matching TRBD1. Germline CDR1 reads SGHAT; CDR2 reads FQDESV (reference sequence). There are 17 residues in the CDR3. Trimming at V came to 1 base and at J to 4 bases, leaving 10 bases not matched to a gene. The CDR3 DNA is TGTGCCAGCAGCTTAGGGACAGGGGCGCTTTCGTCCTATGGCTACACCTTC. It yields the protein CASSLGTGALSSYGYTF.

This clone has just a few counts. The chain has TRBV6-2 or TRBV6-3 and TRBJ2-2, with 10 bases lining up with TRBD2. The CDR3 runs 18 residues. Germline assignment: CDR1 MNHEY and CDR2 SVGEGT. Trimming removed 2 bases from V and 7 bases from J; junction bases left unmatched: 13. CDR3 residues: CASSYTLAGARRSGELFF. The CDR3 nucleotides read TGTGCCAGCAGTTACACCCTAGCGGGGGCGCGACGGAGCGGGGAGCTGTTTTTT.

This clone was detected ten times or more. This chain connects TRBV2 to TRBJ2-5; D is undetermined. The CDR3 totals 11 residues. Trimming cost V 5 bases and J 1 base, with 2 bases left between them. The germline V gene encodes CDR1 SNHLY and CDR2 FYNNEI. The CDR3 reads CASSFQETQYF. In nucleotides, the CDR3 is TGTGCCAGCAGTTTCCAAGAGACCCAGTACTTC.

This clone was seen repeatedly, ten times or more. The chain has TRBV28 and TRBJ1-4, with D maybe TRBD1 (5 bases). This CDR3 contains 15 residues. Trimming left V 7 bases short and J 7 bases short, with 19 bases between. In germline, CDR1 is MDHEN, CDR2 SYDVKM. CDR3 residues: CASTPGTSRREKLFF. For the CDR3, the DNA is TGTGCCAGCACCCCCGGGACCTCCAGGCGTGAAAAACTGTTTTTT.

Judged by abundance, this clone is medium-sized. V and J are TRBV10-3 and TRBJ1-2; 10 positions agree with TRBD1. In germline, CDR1 is ENHRY, CDR2 SYGVKD. The V gene end was trimmed by 8 bases and the J gene end by 7 bases; junction bases not matched to a gene: 13. This CDR3 has 15 amino acids. Here the CDR3 reads CAIRRDRGAVSGYTF. The CDR3 DNA reads as TGTGCCATCCGAAGGGACAGGGGCGCGGTATCTGGCTACACCTTC.

V gene TRBV20-1 combines with J gene TRBJ1-6; D is perhaps TRBD1 (5 bases). In germline, CDR1 is DFQATT, CDR2 SNEGSKA (reference sequence). The CDR3 is made up of 16 amino acids. V was cut by 0 bases and J by 0 bases, with 9 bases left in between. The CDR3 protein is CSARDITGSYNSPLHF. CDR3 bases: TGCAGTGCTAGAGATATCACAGGCTCCTATAATTCACCCCTCCACTTT.

The CDR3 DNA reads TGCAGTGCTTCGGACAATAGCAATCAGCCCCAGCATTTT. This encodes CSASDNSNQPQHF. V and J are TRBV20-1 and TRBJ1-5; possible D gene TRBD1, 5 bases. Per germline, CDR1 DFQATT and CDR2 SNEGSKA (reference sequence). V dropped 5 bases and J dropped 0 bases, with 8 bases sitting between them. This CDR3 has 13 residues.

CDR3 in DNA: TGTGCCAGCAGCCAAGAATGGTCCCAGTACAACTATGGCTACACCTTC. It codes for CASSQEWSQYNYGYTF. The rearrangement links TRBV4-2 to TRBJ1-2; D gene unclear. Germline CDR1 reads LGHNA; CDR2 reads YNFKEQ. This CDR3 spans 16 amino acids. V lost 0 bases to trimming and J lost 2 bases, with 13 bases between them.

This rearrangement joins TRBV20-1 to TRBJ2-7; 8 nucleotides agree with TRBD2. Germline CDR1 and CDR2: DFQATT and SNEGSKA (reference sequence). J lost 3 bases, V lost 5 bases, and 3 bases had no gene match. The CDR3 has 12 amino acids. The CDR3 DNA reads TGCAGTGCTCCGGGAGGGAACTACGAGCAGTACTTC. Protein product: CSAPGGNYEQYF.

In this sample, this clone turned up many times. The same CDR3 also results from other DNA sequences found in this sample. The rearrangement links TRBV27 to TRBJ2-5; perhaps TRBD2 as D (6 bases). The V gene lost 0 bases and the J gene lost 9 bases, with 32 bases spanning the gap. The germline V gene has CDR1 MNHEY and CDR2 SMNVEV (reference sequence). This CDR3 contains 20 residues. CDR3 coding DNA: TGTGCCAGCAGTTTATCTCGCCCCTCCGGCGGGTCCCATGGGCGGAGGGCCCAGTACTTC. It yields the protein CASSLSRPSGGSHGRRAQYF.

By share of the sample, this clone is medium-sized. This chain joins TRBV6-1 and TRBJ2-7; TRBD2 might be the D (5 bases). Trimming pared 6 bases from V and 1 base from J, leaving 10 bases between. The CDR3 runs 13 residues. Germline CDR1 and CDR2: MNHNS and SASEGT. The CDR3 DNA sequence: TGTGCCAGCAGCAGAACTAGTTCCTACGAGCAGTACTTC. As protein: CASSRTSSYEQYF.

The rearrangement links TRBV27 to TRBJ2-2; 7 bases are shared with TRBD2. Germline assignment: CDR1 MNHEY and CDR2 SMNVEV (reference sequence). The ends lost 5 bases at V and 2 bases at J; junction bases unmatched: 8. CDR3 size: 16 residues. Here the CDR3 DNA reads TGTGCCAGCAGTCCGGACGGGGGGAGCAACACCGGGGAGCTGTTTTTT. Protein product: CASSPDGGSNTGELFF.

This clone is labeled as medium-sized. The chain links TRBV19 to TRBJ1-5; the D gene is possibly TRBD1 (6 bases). The V gene lost 9 bases and the J gene lost 6 bases, with 12 bases spanning the gap. The germline V gene has CDR1 LNHDA and CDR2 SQIVND (reference sequence). The CDR3 covers 12 residues. CDR3 residues: CASREQGQPQHF. The DNA for the CDR3 is TGTGCCAGCAGGGAACAGGGTCAGCCCCAGCATTTT. The variable domain in full, completed from reference TRBV19 and TRBJ1-5, reads DGGITQSPKYLFRKEGQNVTLSCEQNLNHDAMYWYRQDPGQGLRLIYYSQIVNDFQKGDIAEGYSVSREKKESFPLTVTSAQKNPTAFYLCASREQGQPQHFGDGTRLSIL.

By sample fraction, this clone is medium-sized. V is TRBV6-1 and J is TRBJ2-7, with D perhaps TRBD2 (7 bases). The V gene lost 8 bases and the J gene lost 6 bases, with 11 bases spanning the gap. CDR1 is MNHNS and CDR2 is SASEGT in the germline V gene. The CDR3 has 11 residues. The DNA of the CDR3 is TGTGCCAGCCAAGGGGGGGGCGAGCAGTACTTC. This translates into CASQGGGEQYF.

About this clone itself: The same CDR3 can be traced to other DNA sequences in this sample. V gene TRBV9 combines with J gene TRBJ1-1; TRBD1 matches at 7 bases. The V and J ends lost 0 bases and 7 bases, in that order; junction bases with no gene match: 9. The germline CDR1 and CDR2 sequences are SGDLS and YYNGEE. This CDR3 comprises 15 residues. The CDR3 DNA reads as TGTGCCAGCAGCGTAGGACAGGGAAATGGTGGTGAAGCTTTCTTT. It is translated as CASSVGQGNGGEAFF.

The rearrangement links TRBV9 to TRBJ1-6, with D possibly being TRBD1 (6 bases). This CDR3 is built from 15 residues. In germline, CDR1 is SGDLS, CDR2 YYNGEE. The germline V and J ends were trimmed by 4 bases and 9 bases, with 17 bases remaining between them. In DNA form, the CDR3 reads TGTGCCAGCAGCTCACCGGGACATGGGGCTTCACCCCTCCACTTT. This sequence encodes CASSSPGHGASPLHF.

This clone was recorded at least ten times. This chain links TRBV14 with TRBJ2-3, with D unclear. CDR1 and CDR2 (germline): SGHDN, FVKESK. Trimming stripped 4 bases from V and 4 bases from J, with 6 bases between. The CDR3 extends over 12 amino acids. The CDR3 bases are TGTGCCAGCAGCCGGTTTGCAGATACGCAGTATTTT. Protein: CASSRFADTQYF.

The rearrangement uses TRBV11-2 and TRBJ1-2; unclear D gene. Trimming took 0 bases from V and 2 from J, leaving 10 bases between them. Germline assignment: CDR1 SGHAT and CDR2 FQNNGV. The CDR3 covers 15 residues. CDR3 DNA sequence: TGTGCCAGCAGCTTAGACCCGGGGATGAACTATGGCTACACCTTC. Encoded protein: CASSLDPGMNYGYTF.

This clone was counted ten times or more. The V call is TRBV5-6, the J call TRBJ2-2; no clear D. This CDR3 comprises 16 residues. Germline V lookup: CDR1 SGHDT, CDR2 YYEEEE. Trimming removed 0 bases from V and 0 bases from J, with 9 bases in between. The CDR3 nucleotides are TGTGCCAGCAGCTTGGAAGTGGCCGCGAACACCGGGGAGCTGTTTTTT. Protein: CASSLEVAANTGELFF.

In its sample, this clone was seen many times. The V gene is TRBV20-1, the J gene TRBJ2-5, with a weak D call TRBD1 (6 bases). Germline V gene sequence: CDR1 DFQATT, CDR2 SNEGSKA (reference sequence). With 3 bases removed from V and 4 bases from J, the gap between germline ends came to 15 bases. The length of the CDR3 is 14 residues. The CDR3 reads CSASGTNLLETQYF. CDR3 DNA: TGCAGTGCTAGTGGGACAAACCTCCTAGAGACCCAGTACTTC.

By sample fraction, this clone is medium-sized. This chain uses TRBV2 with TRBJ2-3; D is uncertain. This CDR3 has 12 amino acids. Trimming pared 6 bases from V and 0 bases from J, leaving 4 bases between. Germline-derived CDR1 and CDR2 are SNHLY and FYNNEI. The CDR3 region is CASRQSTDTQYF. Written as DNA, the CDR3 is TGTGCCAGCAGACAGAGCACAGATACGCAGTATTTT.

Judged by abundance, this clone is medium-sized. The V gene is TRBV5-1, the J gene TRBJ2-7, with D possibly called TRBD1 or TRBD2 (5 bases each). Looked up from germline, CDR1 is SGHRS and CDR2 is YFSETQ. V was pared by 4 bases and J by 2 bases, with 13 bases between. The CDR3 loop spans 14 amino acids. The CDR3 DNA sequence: TGCGCCAGCAGCGTACGGGACGCTGCCTACGAGCAGTACTTC. Protein product: CASSVRDAAYEQYF.

The gene calls are TRBV11-2 and TRBJ2-2; 7 bases are a match to TRBD2. This CDR3 is built from 18 residues. Trimming cost V 5 bases and J 0 bases; bases outside gene matches: 12. Germline V lookup: CDR1 SGHAT, CDR2 FQNNGV. The CDR3 loop is CASSRPRRTSPNTGELFF. The CDR3 DNA is TGTGCCAGCAGCCGACCAAGGCGGACTAGTCCGAACACCGGGGAGCTGTTTTTT.

The chain is built from TRBV11-3 and TRBJ2-2; the D is unclear. Germline V lookup: CDR1 SGHNT, CDR2 YENEEA. Trimming shortened V by 2 bases and J by 0 bases, and 1 base separated the two germline ends. This CDR3 is built from 13 residues. The DNA of the CDR3 is TGTGCCAGCAGCTTAACGAACACCGGGGAGCTGTTTTTT. This sequence encodes CASSLTNTGELFF.

The rearrangement uses TRBV4-1 and TRBJ2-7, with D possibly being TRBD1 (6 bases). CDR1 is MGHRA and CDR2 is YSYEKL in the germline V gene. V lost 4 bases, J lost 6 bases, and 13 bases lay in between. The CDR3 totals 13 residues. The CDR3 reads CASSLRDMTEQYF. CDR3 nucleotides: TGCGCCAGCAGCCTAAGGGACATGACCGAGCAGTACTTC.

V and J are TRBV5-1 and TRBJ2-2; D remains ambiguous. The CDR3 totals 15 residues. Germline-derived CDR1 and CDR2 are SGHRS and YFSETQ. Trimming removed 1 base at V and 4 bases at J, with 11 bases between. CDR3 protein: CASSLRSTGTGELFF. CDR3 DNA: TGCGCCAGCAGCTTGAGGAGTACGGGCACCGGGGAGCTGTTTTTT.

This clone was observed once. The V gene is TRBV18, the J gene TRBJ1-2; D not certain. V was cut by 3 bases and J by 5 bases, with 10 bases left in between. The CDR3 sequence is 13 residues long. Germline loops: CDR1 KGHSH, CDR2 LQKENI. The CDR3 here is CASSPTDGYGYTF. CDR3 nucleotide sequence: TGTGCCAGCTCACCTACAGACGGTTATGGCTACACCTTC.

The rearrangement links TRBV7-9 to TRBJ2-2, with D possibly matching TRBD2 (5 bases). V lost 6 bases to trimming and J lost 0 bases, with 11 bases between them. The CDR3 extends over 15 amino acids. Germline V gene data show CDR1 as SEHNR and CDR2 as FQNEAQ (reference sequence). The CDR3 sequence: CASSLHGTNTGELFF. CDR3 DNA sequence: TGTGCCAGCAGTTTACACGGGACGAACACCGGGGAGCTGTTTTTT. Full variable domain (remainder filled in from reference TRBV7-9 and TRBJ2-2): DTGVSQNPRHKITKRGQNVTFRCDPISEHNRLYWYRQTLGQGPEFLTYFQNEAQLEKSRLLSDRFSAERPKGSFSTLEIQRTEQGDSAMYLCASSLHGTNTGELFFGEGSRLTVL.